This entry is about one TCR beta chain. What it recognizes is unknown. The sample belongs to a study of siplizumab effects on memory and regulatory T cells. General study findings and limits: Phenotypic classification as naive or memory proved unattainable for roughly 75-96% of proliferating CD4+ or CD8+ clones. The diversity of naive T cells seemed greater than that of memory cells, and their alloresponse contribution seemed major. Siplizumab caused a significant drop in alloreactive sequences traceable to unstimulated CD4+ memory cells.

Only in-frame clones appear in the TCRdb table, and some are missing; sequencing was by immunoSEQ multiplex PCR. The data contain more than 85,000 clones, roughly 90% of them singletons. Per germline, CDR1 MGHRA and CDR2 YSYEKL. The CDR3 consists of 17 residues. The V and J ends lost 3 bases and 3 bases, in that order; junction bases with no gene match: 11. The chain recombines TRBV4-1 with TRBJ1-3; 7 nucleotides agree with TRBD1. The material sequenced was CD4+ T cells sorted from blood. This clonotype originated in a human donor in good health. The CDR3 reads CASSQARGGQSGNTIYF. The CDR3 DNA sequence: TGCGCCAGCAGCCAGGCCAGGGGGGGACAGAGTGGAAACACCATATATTTT.